This TCR beta chain was obtained from a study of OX40 agonist ivuxolimab in advanced cancers. The data were produced by immunoSEQ multiplex PCR, yet TCRdb's version contains in-frame clones alone and is incomplete. The sample lists roughly 76,000 clones, 90% to 95% occurring once. Patients were ruled out by autoimmune disease history or systemic immunosuppression. The germline V and J ends were trimmed by 5 bases and 5 bases, with 8 bases remaining between them. Germline V gene sequence: CDR1 SGHNT, CDR2 YENEEA. The CDR3 length is 12 residues. The sequence derives from an adult with an advanced solid tumor such as melanoma, head and neck, liver or kidney cancer. The specimen comprised CD4+ or CD8+ T cells sorted from blood, sampled in a trial of the OX40 agonist ivuxolimab. The chain carries TRBV11-3 and TRBJ2-3; perhaps TRBD1 as D (6 bases). CDR3 amino acids: CASSVDRDTQYF. For the CDR3, the DNA is TGTGCCAGCAGCGTGGACAGAGATACGCAGTATTTT.